This T cell receptor (beta chain) was profiled in a study of blood T cell repertoires in COVID-19. V lost 2 bases to trimming and J lost 2 bases, with 10 bases between them. Germline V CDR1 and CDR2: MNHEY, SVGEGT. CDR3 length equals 14 residues. Assay: immunoSEQ multiplex PCR; the TCRdb copy retains only in-frame clones and omits some. Among tens of thousands of clones listed, about 88% were seen once. This receptor was obtained from a man between 65 and 85 years old with active or convalescent COVID-19. The rearrangement uses TRBV6-2 or TRBV6-3 and TRBJ2-7, with a weak D call TRBD1 (6 bases). The specimen sequenced was peripheral blood. CDR3 coding DNA: TGTGCCAGCAGTTACCCCCAGGGGCCCTACGAGCAGTACTTC. Its translation is CASSYPQGPYEQYF.